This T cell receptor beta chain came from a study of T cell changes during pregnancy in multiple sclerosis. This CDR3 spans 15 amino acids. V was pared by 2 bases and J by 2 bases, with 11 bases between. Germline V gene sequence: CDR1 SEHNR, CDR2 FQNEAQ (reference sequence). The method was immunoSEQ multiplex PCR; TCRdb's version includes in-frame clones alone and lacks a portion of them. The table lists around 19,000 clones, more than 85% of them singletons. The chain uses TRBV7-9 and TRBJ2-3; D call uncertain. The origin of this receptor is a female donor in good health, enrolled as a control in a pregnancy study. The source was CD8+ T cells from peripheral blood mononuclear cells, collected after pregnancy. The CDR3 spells CASSLPGSNTDTQYF. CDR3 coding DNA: TGTGCCAGCAGCTTACCAGGTTCTAACACAGATACGCAGTATTTT.